This T cell receptor (beta chain) originates from a study of T-cell reconstitution after alpha-beta-depleted transplantation in children. It was with unique molecular identifiers that the TCRbeta library was prepared. TCRdb reprocessed the PCR reads via MiXCR and lists one record per CDR3 protein. The data contain 330,000 or so distinct CDR3 sequences, around 10% of them singletons. This clonotype was observed a handful of times. From germline, CDR1 is LGHNA and CDR2 YSLEER. The CDR3 extends over 16 amino acids. V gave up 0 bases and J gave up 4 bases, with 15 bases separating them. The source is a human donor who donated a stem cell graft to a child with acute lymphoblastic leukemia. Material: PBMCs from the stem cell graft donor, obtained from the stem cell graft. V is TRBV4-3 and J is TRBJ1-2; D is unclear. CDR3 nucleotide sequence: TGCGCCAGCAGCCAAGATCTTAACCCGGGATCCTATGGCTACACCTTC. It translates to CASSQDLNPGSYGYTF.